This is a list of T cell receptor beta chains from one sample in a study of OX40 agonist ivuxolimab in advanced cancers. Some clones are missing from TCRdb's copy, which holds only in-frame ones; the method was immunoSEQ multiplex PCR. The sample holds 70,000 or so clones, 85% to 90% seen once. The material was CD4+ or CD8+ T cells sorted from blood, obtained in a trial of the OX40 agonist ivuxolimab. The receptors come from an adult with an advanced solid tumor such as melanoma, head and neck, liver or kidney cancer. Both conserved end residues are part of each CDR3. The D gene is left open where the match is weak. Size tells how often a clone was seen (once, few, many) or the class of an expanded clone, and some rows leave it out.

j_gene: TRBJ2-3
abundance: -
d_gene: -
v_gene: TRBV7-2
CDR3nt: TGTGCCAGCAGCCCGGACGGCCCCACAGATACGCAGTATTTT
CDR3aa: CASSPDGPTDTQYF

j_gene: TRBJ2-5
abundance: -
d_gene: -
v_gene: TRBV14
CDR3nt: TGTGCCAGCAGCCCCCGGACAGAGACCCAGTACTTC
CDR3aa: CASSPRTETQYF

j_gene: TRBJ1-2
abundance: -
d_gene: TRBD1
v_gene: TRBV7-9
CDR3nt: TGTGCCAGCAGCTTAGCCGGGACAGGTCCTGGGGGCTACACCTTC
CDR3aa: CASSLAGTGPGGYTF

j_gene: TRBJ2-7
abundance: -
d_gene: TRBD2
v_gene: TRBV28
CDR3nt: TGTGCCAGCAGACCGGGCGGGAGTTCCTACGAGCAGTACTTC
CDR3aa: CASRPGGSSYEQYF

j_gene: TRBJ1-2
abundance: -
d_gene: -
v_gene: TRBV6-5
CDR3nt: TGTGCCAGCAGAACCACAGATTATGGCTACACCTTC
CDR3aa: CASRTTDYGYTF

j_gene: TRBJ1-1
abundance: -
d_gene: -
v_gene: TRBV7-9
CDR3nt: TGTGCCAGCAGCTTGGATAACACTGAAGCTTTCTTT
CDR3aa: CASSLDNTEAFF

j_gene: TRBJ2-3
abundance: -
d_gene: TRBD2
v_gene: TRBV6-4
CDR3nt: TGTGCCAGCAGTCCGGGGGGGACTAGCGGATTTAGCACAGATACGCAGTATTTT
CDR3aa: CASSPGGTSGFSTDTQYF

j_gene: TRBJ1-2
abundance: -
d_gene: TRBD1
v_gene: TRBV7-2
CDR3nt: TGTGCCAGCAGCTTCCCGGGACAGGGGCCCAGACACACCTTC
CDR3aa: CASSFPGQGPRHTF

j_gene: TRBJ2-7
abundance: -
d_gene: -
v_gene: TRBV27
CDR3nt: TGTGCCAGCAGTAACGCCCGCGGAGGGTTCTACGAGCAGTACTTC
CDR3aa: CASSNARGGFYEQYF

j_gene: TRBJ1-5
abundance: -
d_gene: TRBD1
v_gene: TRBV2
CDR3nt: TGTGCCAGCATAAGGGACAGGGGAAATCAGCCCCAGCATTTT
CDR3aa: CASIRDRGNQPQHF

j_gene: TRBJ2-7
abundance: -
d_gene: -
v_gene: TRBV15
CDR3nt: TGTGCCACCAGCAAGGACCCCTCCTACGAGCAGTACTTC
CDR3aa: CATSKDPSYEQYF

j_gene: TRBJ2-2
abundance: -
d_gene: TRBD2
v_gene: TRBV5-1
CDR3nt: TGCGCCAGCTCTTCCCGGGGCGGGAGGAACACCGGGGAGCTGTTTTTT
CDR3aa: CASSSRGGRNTGELFF

j_gene: TRBJ2-1
abundance: -
d_gene: -
v_gene: TRBV5-6
CDR3nt: TGTGCCAGCAGCGGGACTAAGGGGGAGGCTTACAATGAGCAGTTCTTC
CDR3aa: CASSGTKGEAYNEQFF

j_gene: TRBJ2-5
abundance: -
d_gene: -
v_gene: TRBV10-1
CDR3nt: TGCGCCAGCAGTGAGAGGCCGGGACAAGAGACCCAGTACTTC
CDR3aa: CASSERPGQETQYF

j_gene: TRBJ2-1
abundance: -
d_gene: TRBD2
v_gene: TRBV7-6
CDR3nt: TGTGCCAGCAGCCAATCTAGCGGGAGTAGGTACAATGAGCAGTTCTTC
CDR3aa: CASSQSSGSRYNEQFF

j_gene: TRBJ2-5
abundance: -
d_gene: TRBD2
v_gene: TRBV15
CDR3nt: TGTGCCACCAGCAGTCGGGAGGGCCCAGAGACCCAGTACTTC
CDR3aa: CATSSREGPETQYF

j_gene: TRBJ2-1
abundance: once
d_gene: -
v_gene: TRBV5-5
CDR3nt: TGTGCCAGCAGCTCCCCGACAGGCGACAATGAGCAGTTCTTC
CDR3aa: CASSSPTGDNEQFF

j_gene: TRBJ2-3
abundance: few
d_gene: -
v_gene: TRBV6-1
CDR3nt: TGTGCCAGCAGTGAAGTTGGCGACAGAGATACGCAGTATTTT
CDR3aa: CASSEVGDRDTQYF

j_gene: TRBJ1-1
abundance: -
d_gene: -
v_gene: TRBV7-3
CDR3nt: TGTGCCAGCAGCCGCTACAGGGACACTGAAGCTTTCTTT
CDR3aa: CASSRYRDTEAFF

j_gene: TRBJ2-7
abundance: -
d_gene: -
v_gene: TRBV7-9
CDR3nt: TGTGCCAGCAGCTTCGGGCCTACCGGCTCCTACGAGCAGTACTTC
CDR3aa: CASSFGPTGSYEQYF

j_gene: TRBJ2-3
abundance: -
d_gene: -
v_gene: TRBV10-1
CDR3nt: TGCGCCAGCAGGGATAGCGGCACAGATACGCAGTATTTT
CDR3aa: CASRDSGTDTQYF

j_gene: TRBJ2-3
abundance: once
d_gene: TRBD2
v_gene: TRBV4-3
CDR3nt: TGCGCCAGCAGCCAAGCCTCGGGACTAGCGGGAAGCACAGATACGCAGTATTTT
CDR3aa: CASSQASGLAGSTDTQYF

j_gene: TRBJ2-1
abundance: -
d_gene: -
v_gene: TRBV19
CDR3nt: TGTGCCAGTAGTCTCACCGGGACAAGACATAACAATGAGCAGTTCTTC
CDR3aa: CASSLTGTRHNNEQFF